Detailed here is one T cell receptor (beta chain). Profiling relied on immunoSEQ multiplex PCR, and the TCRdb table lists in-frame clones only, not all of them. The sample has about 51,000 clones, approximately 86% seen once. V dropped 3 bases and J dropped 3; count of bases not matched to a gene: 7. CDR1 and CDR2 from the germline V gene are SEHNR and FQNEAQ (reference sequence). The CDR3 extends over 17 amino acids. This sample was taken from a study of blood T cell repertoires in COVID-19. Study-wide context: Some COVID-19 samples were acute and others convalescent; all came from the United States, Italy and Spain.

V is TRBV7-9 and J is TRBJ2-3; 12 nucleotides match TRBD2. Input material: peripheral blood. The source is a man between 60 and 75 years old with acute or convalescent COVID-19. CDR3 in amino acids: CASSFPGLAGITDTQYF. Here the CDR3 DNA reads TGTGCCAGCAGCTTCCCTGGACTAGCGGGGATAACAGATACGCAGTATTTT.